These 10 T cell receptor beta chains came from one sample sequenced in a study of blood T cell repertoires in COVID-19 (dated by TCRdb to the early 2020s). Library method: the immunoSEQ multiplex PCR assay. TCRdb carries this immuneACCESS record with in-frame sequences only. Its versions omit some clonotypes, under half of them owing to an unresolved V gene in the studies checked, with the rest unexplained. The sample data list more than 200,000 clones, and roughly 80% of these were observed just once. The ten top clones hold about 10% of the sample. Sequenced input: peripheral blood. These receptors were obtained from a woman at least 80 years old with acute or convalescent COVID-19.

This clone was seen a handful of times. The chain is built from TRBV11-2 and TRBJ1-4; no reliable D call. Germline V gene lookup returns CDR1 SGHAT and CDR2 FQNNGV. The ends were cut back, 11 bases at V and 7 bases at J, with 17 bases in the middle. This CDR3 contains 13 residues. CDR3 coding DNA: TGTGCCCGGCAGACCCCCGGAGGTGAAAAACTGTTTTTT. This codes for CARQTPGGEKLFF.

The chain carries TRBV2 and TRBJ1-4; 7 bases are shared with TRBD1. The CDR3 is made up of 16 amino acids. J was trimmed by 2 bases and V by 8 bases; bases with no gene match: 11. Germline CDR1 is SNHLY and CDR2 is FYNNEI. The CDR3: CASAGGQGPTNEKLFF. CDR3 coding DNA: TGTGCCAGCGCAGGGGGGCAGGGGCCGACTAATGAAAAACTGTTTTTT.

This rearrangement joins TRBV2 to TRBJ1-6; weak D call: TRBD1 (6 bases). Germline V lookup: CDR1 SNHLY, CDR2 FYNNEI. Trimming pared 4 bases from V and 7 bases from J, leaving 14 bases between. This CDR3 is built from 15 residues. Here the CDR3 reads CASSALQGSNSPLHF. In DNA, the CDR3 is TGTGCCAGCAGTGCACTACAGGGTAGCAATTCACCCCTCCACTTT.

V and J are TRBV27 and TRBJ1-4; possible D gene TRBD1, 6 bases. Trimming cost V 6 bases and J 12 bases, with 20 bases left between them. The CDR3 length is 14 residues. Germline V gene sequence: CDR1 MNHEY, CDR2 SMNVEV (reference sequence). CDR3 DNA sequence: TGTGCCAGCAGCATCACCTTCCCCAGGGGACAACTGTTTTTT. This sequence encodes CASSITFPRGQLFF. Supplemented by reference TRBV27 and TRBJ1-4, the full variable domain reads EAQVTQNPRYLITVTGKKLTVTCSQNMNHEYMSWYRQDPGLGLRQIYYSMNVEVTDKGDVPEGYKVSRKEKRNFPLILESPSPNQTSLYFCASSITFPRGQLFFGSGTQLSVL.

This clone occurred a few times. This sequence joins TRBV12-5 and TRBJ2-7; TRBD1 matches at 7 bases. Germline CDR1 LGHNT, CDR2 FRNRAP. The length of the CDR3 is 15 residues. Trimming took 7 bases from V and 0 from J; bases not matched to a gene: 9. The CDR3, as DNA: TGTGCTAGTGCCCCACCCGGGACAGCCTCCTACGAGCAGTACTTC. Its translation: CASAPPGTASYEQYF.

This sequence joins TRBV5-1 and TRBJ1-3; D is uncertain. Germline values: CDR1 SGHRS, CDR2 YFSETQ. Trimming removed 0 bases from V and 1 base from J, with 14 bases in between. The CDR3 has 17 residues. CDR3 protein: CASSLEFKTGSGNTIYF. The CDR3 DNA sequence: TGCGCCAGCAGCTTGGAGTTTAAAACCGGGTCTGGAAACACCATATATTTT.

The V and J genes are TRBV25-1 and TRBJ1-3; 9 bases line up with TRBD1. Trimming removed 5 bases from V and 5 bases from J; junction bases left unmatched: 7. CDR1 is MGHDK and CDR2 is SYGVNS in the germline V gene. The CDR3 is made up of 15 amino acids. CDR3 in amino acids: CASSSGTGLRNTIYF. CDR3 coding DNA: TGTGCCAGCAGTTCCGGGACAGGGCTAAGAAACACCATATATTTT.

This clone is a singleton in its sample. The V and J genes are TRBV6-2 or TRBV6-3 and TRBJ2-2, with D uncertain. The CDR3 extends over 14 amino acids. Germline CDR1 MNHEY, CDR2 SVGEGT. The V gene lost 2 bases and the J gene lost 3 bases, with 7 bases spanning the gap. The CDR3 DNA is TGTGCCAGCAGTTACAGCCGGGACACCGGGGAGCTGTTTTTT. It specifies CASSYSRDTGELFF.

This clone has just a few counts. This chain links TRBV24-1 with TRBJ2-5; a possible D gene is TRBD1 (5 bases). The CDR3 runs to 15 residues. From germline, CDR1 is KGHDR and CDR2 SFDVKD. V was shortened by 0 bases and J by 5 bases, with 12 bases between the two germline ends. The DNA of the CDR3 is TGTGCCACCAGTGATTTGTGGCAGGGTGGCGAGACCCAGTACTTC. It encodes CATSDLWQGGETQYF.

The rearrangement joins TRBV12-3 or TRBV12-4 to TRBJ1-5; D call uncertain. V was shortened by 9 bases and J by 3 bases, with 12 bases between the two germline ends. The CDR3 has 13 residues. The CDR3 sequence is CASTEVSNQPQHF. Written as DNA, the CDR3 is TGTGCCAGTACCGAGGTCTCCAATCAGCCCCAGCATTTT.